Presented here are 7 T cell receptor beta chains from one specimen sequenced in a study of shared clonotypes between healthy human individuals. Positive CCR7 selection of CD45RO-negative cells yielded the naive CD8 cells, and terminally differentiated effector memory CD45RA+ cells were excluded. Assay: immunoSEQ multiplex PCR; the TCRdb copy retains only in-frame clones and omits some. The sample holds under 1 million clones; nearly 95% are singletons and the top ten take around 24%. The specimen was naive CD8+ T cells sorted from blood. These receptors all come from a man between 25 and 39 years old in good health.

This clone was counted a single time. The rearrangement uses TRBV28 and TRBJ2-6, with D possibly TRBD1 on 5 matching bases. Trimming took 6 bases from V and 4 from J, leaving 19 bases between them. CDR3 length: 17 amino acids. Germline V gene lookup returns CDR1 MDHEN and CDR2 SYDVKM. The CDR3 spells CASRPGIGAGGANVLTF. The DNA for the CDR3 is TGTGCCAGCAGGCCCGGAATAGGGGCCGGGGGGGCCAACGTCCTGACTTTC.

The chain combines TRBV9 with TRBJ2-1; perhaps D is TRBD1 or TRBD2 (6 bases each). The CDR3 totals 15 residues. Trimming shortened V by 4 bases and J by 0 bases, and 11 bases separated the two germline ends. CDR1 and CDR2 from the germline V gene are SGDLS and YYNGEE. The CDR3, as DNA: TGTGCCAGCAGCCCCGGGGGCTCCTCCTACAATGAGCAGTTCTTC. It yields the protein CASSPGGSSYNEQFF.

The gene calls are TRBV29-1 and TRBJ1-1; D gene ambiguous. The V end was cut by 5 bases, the J end by 0 bases, with 10 bases between. Germline values: CDR1 SQVTM, CDR2 ANQGSEA. The CDR3 consists of 13 residues. The CDR3 here is CSVQPVMNTEAFF. CDR3 DNA sequence: TGCAGCGTTCAACCAGTAATGAACACTGAAGCTTTCTTT. The full variable domain, in which reference TRBV29-1 and TRBJ1-1 provide the parts outside the CDR3, is SAVISQKPSRDICQRGTSLTIQCQVDSQVTMMFWYRQQPGQSLTLIATANQGSEATYESGFVIDKFPISRPNLTFSTLTVSNMSPEDSSIYLCSVQPVMNTEAFFGQGTRLTVV.

The chain is built from TRBV11-2 and TRBJ2-1; unclear D gene. Looked up from germline, CDR1 is SGHAT and CDR2 is FQNNGV. The CDR3 extends over 12 amino acids. The V gene lost 3 bases and the J gene lost 8 bases, with 8 bases spanning the gap. The CDR3 coding sequence is TGTGCCAGCAGCTTGGGCGGACATGAGCAGTTCTTC. Translating gives CASSLGGHEQFF. Supplemented by reference TRBV11-2 and TRBJ2-1, the full variable domain reads EAGVAQSPRYKIIEKRQSVAFWCNPISGHATLYWYQQILGQGPKLLIQFQNNGVVDDSQLPKDRFSAERLKGVDSTLKIQPAKLEDSAVYLCASSLGGHEQFFGPGTRLTVL.

This clone was seen once. CDR3 loop: CASSLGGLAAISALGREQYF. The CDR3, as DNA: TGTGCCAGCAGCTTAGGAGGGCTAGCAGCTATTTCAGCCCTGGGGCGCGAGCAGTACTTC. This chain joins TRBV7-8 and TRBJ2-7; D is tentatively TRBD1 or TRBD2 (5 bases each). The CDR3 has 20 residues. Germline V gives CDR1 SGHVS, CDR2 FQNEAQ. V lost 1 base and J 6 bases, leaving 31 bases between the germline ends.

In its sample, this clone was seen a few times. This rearrangement joins TRBV2 to TRBJ2-7; TRBD1 might be the D (5 bases). V lost 8 bases and J 6 bases, leaving 11 bases between the germline ends. Germline V lookup: CDR1 SNHLY, CDR2 FYNNEI. The CDR3 has 11 residues. Here the CDR3 DNA reads TGTGCCAGCCCAGGAAGGGGCGAGCAGTACTTC. It is translated as CASPGRGEQYF.

The chain employs TRBV28 and TRBJ2-7, with D possibly being TRBD2 (5 bases). CDR1 MDHEN and CDR2 SYDVKM come from the germline V gene. V shed 9 bases and J shed 0 bases, with 12 bases lying between them. This CDR3 has 13 residues. The CDR3 is CASLTGTSYEQYF. CDR3 in DNA: TGTGCCAGTCTCACGGGAACCTCCTACGAGCAGTACTTC.